The subject of this entry is one T cell receptor beta chain. There is no known antigen for this receptor. Qualities for individual bases were not recorded, and no much larger clone is one base off. The library relied on the immunoSEQ multiplex PCR assay. For the multiplex PCR, a mixture combining 60 forward primers for TCR Vbeta segments and 13 reverse primers for TCR Jbeta segments was used. The CDR3 region of rearranged TCR beta genes was amplified from genomic DNA with a multiplex PCR assay. On the Illumina HiSeq System, the amplified TCR beta libraries were sequenced as 87-base-pair reads. The source study handled its data this way. Across the 670 or so repertoires, a later analysis counted approximately 83 million unique TCR beta chains, some 11 million of which were shared by at least two donors. To remove PCR and sequencing errors, raw reads were error-corrected and collapsed into unique sequences using a nearest-neighbor algorithm that merged closely related sequences. To assign V, D and J gene segments, CDR3 sequences were aligned to IMGT reference sequences. Each retained sequence needed at least a six-nucleotide match to both a V gene segment and a J gene segment. Rearrangements were called productive when the CDR3 lacked stop codons and stayed in frame with V and J; all others were non-productive. Following IMGT convention, CDR3 was defined as the stretch from the second conserved V-encoded cysteine to the conserved J-encoded phenylalanine. In an earlier analysis of roughly 610 of the donors, sequences lacking an unambiguous match to a single V gene segment were excluded. An earlier analysis of a few hundred of the donors called V segments functional above 56.7% productive rearrangements and segregating when the between-donor standard deviation exceeded 5%. A statistical classification framework was developed to diagnose cytomegalovirus status using the catalog of TCR beta chain sequences. A later analysis assigned V and J genes by comparing TCR nucleotide sequences with IMGT/GENE-DB human TR gene sequences. In a later analysis, CDR3 sequences and most-parsimonious VDJ recombination scenarios were assigned using the TCRdist pipeline. In a later analysis, each TCR beta chain was defined by its CDR3 amino acid sequence together with its V-gene family, and reads without a unique V-gene family were excluded. A later analysis removed several hundred highly shared, low-generation-probability nucleotide sequences to deal with suspected cross-contamination and a sequencing artifact. In a later analysis, a clonal expansion index for each public chain was calculated from normalized within-repertoire ranks of inferred template counts. Generation probabilities in a later analysis came from a VDJ recombination model fitted to out-of-frame rearrangements, and those results were checked against IGoR. Hypergeometric tests were used in a later analysis to score TCR-TCR, TCR-HLA and TCR-CMV co-occurrence, with a repertoire-size bias correction applied to the TCR pairs. To estimate false discovery rates, a later analysis permuted the HLA or CMV assignments 20 times. In a later analysis, co-occurring TCRs were grouped with DBSCAN, and TCRdist sequence similarity was added when clustering was performed within HLA-allele-positive subsets. Repertoires with fewer than 30,000 or more than 120,000 public chains, plus five repertoires with anomalous nucleotide sharing, were excluded from co-occurrence clustering. TCRdb carries this immuneACCESS record with in-frame sequences only. Its versions omit some clonotypes, under half of them owing to an unresolved V gene in the studies checked, with the rest unexplained. The D gene and trimming were derived from the DNA, and the V and J assignments and clone size from that table. This sample has around 130,000 clones in its table, and about 69% of those were observed once. Around 2.9% of the sample is taken by the ten largest.

This sample is part of a study of cytomegalovirus exposure and HLA in healthy donors (dated by TCRdb to the late 2010s). In the study overall: In an earlier analysis of fewer than 750 of the donors, 276 Gb of sequence data and 100 million or so unique TCR beta sequences from about 190 million T cells were reported. Rather than drawing on any new phenotypic data, the later analysis identified candidate immune exposures from TCR beta sequences and the way those sequences occurred across donors. All discovery cohort repertoires had been generated on a single sequencing platform. To study patterns of TCR occurrence, a later analysis re-analyzed previously published TCR beta repertoires from 500 to 850 donors and added high-resolution HLA genotyping. An early release that covered more than 550 HLA-typed donors contained approximately 300 gigabases of sequencing data and around 85 million unique TCR sequences. The study used immunosequencing to profile the T cell repertoires of approximately 640 subjects and linked those repertoires to cytomegalovirus serostatus. Besides the first cohort of approximately 710 subjects, a separate validation cohort made up of roughly 120 different subjects was used. Across approximately 400 genotyped donors of the cohort, an average of approximately 200,000 unique TCR beta nucleotide sequences per donor were sequenced, and 15% to 20% of those sequences were non-productive. Donor age, sex, ethnicity and CMV serostatus were compiled alongside the repertoire data. Class I and class II HLA loci were covered by the typing at four-digit resolution. Of the approximately 400 genotyped donors, 80% to 90% were placed in the genetic ancestry cluster associated with self-reported Caucasian donors. High-throughput TCR immunosequencing, statistical association of individual TCRs with disease status, and machine learning were combined to predict cytomegalovirus infection status. The number of donors typed differed by locus, with 629-630 for A, B, C, DRB1 and DQB1, approximately 500 for DQA1, about 610 for DPA1, and under 490 for DPB1. In a later genetic analysis, genome-wide SNP genotypes for about three fifths of the roughly 670 donors were used, and that subset was treated as a discovery cohort. A handful of DR-DQ haplotypes were handled as single units for association and clustering because linkage in the cohort was strong. An earlier analysis of several hundred of the donors used high-throughput TCR beta sequencing to judge whether each TCR beta V gene segment behaved as functional or pseudogenic. The aim of the study was to test whether cataloging public T cell receptors could identify signatures of past pathogen exposure.

In total, roughly 670 healthy bone marrow donors made up the cohort. At the time of sampling, all cohort members were nominally healthy, though unrecorded immune exposures were likely present. The donor was CMV seronegative and belonged to the group of under 400 seronegative cohort members. Every donor gave a peripheral blood sample, and the peripheral blood mononuclear cells from that sample were used for TCR beta sequencing. Genomic DNA was extracted from the blood cell samples with the Qiagen DNeasy Blood Extraction Kit. Paper-wide results and their limitations: In the study, roughly 160 TCR beta chains were listed as associated with cytomegalovirus. In a later analysis, HLA-associated TCR beta chains were found to be more clonally expanded and to have lower generation probabilities than equally common non-associated chains. A later analysis reported that several top co-occurrence clusters appeared linked to parvovirus B19, influenza, CMV and Epstein-Barr virus. CMV serostatus was the only immune exposure information available for the cohort. Sequencing depth was assumed to be roughly uniform across donors in the presence/absence analyses, though that assumption may not hold. A group of highly shared sequence variants was considered likely to be a technical artifact of the sequencing pipeline. Correlated functional status among segregating V segments might reflect linkage disequilibrium, but an unknown experimental factor could not be ruled out. The authors suggested that the approach could potentially be generalized to other disease states and immunological phenotypes. The earlier analysis of about 600 of the donors excluded about 16 rarely observed V segments, including chromosome 9 orphons, because counts were too low. Most TCR sequences were observed very rarely across donors, whereas some public TCRs were present in many individuals. A later analysis found that TCR association rates varied across HLA loci, with DRB1 alleles showing the most associated TCRs and HLA-C alleles the fewest. A further reported finding was that TCR beta sequences accurately predicted the HLA-A and HLA-B alleles for most subjects in the first cohort. Because HLA typing was missing for some donors at each locus, association tests included only the typed subset. According to a later genetic analysis, donors in an Asian-associated ancestry cluster had fewer N-insertions in productive TCRs than the approximately 650-donor mean. V-gene and J-gene trimming of TCR beta chains was associated with a missense DCLRE1C variant in a later genetic analysis, and the association was replicated in an independent cohort. In a later analysis, most CMV-associated TCR beta chains were found to appear HLA-restricted, with HLA associations seemingly driven largely by CMV exposure. Three of the identified cytomegalovirus-associated TCR beta chains were confirmed in vitro to be specific for cytomegalovirus antigens. A later analysis associated 15,000 to 20,000 TCR beta sequences with specific HLA alleles at a false discovery rate of 0.05. The classifier was reported to diagnose cytomegalovirus status with high specificity and sensitivity in both the original and validation cohorts. In an earlier analysis of roughly 560 of the donors, most TCR beta V segments were observed in productive rearrangements about 90% or about 30% of the time, broadly matching IMGT annotations. When HLA alleles, especially DR and DQ, strongly co-occurred, attributing TCR associations to individual alleles was difficult. The cohort was sequenced for TCR beta chains only, and without alpha or paired-chain data the features that could be detected were limited.

What was sequenced was PBMCs. The source is a man younger than 40 in good health and CMV-seronegative.

The DNA sequence is as follows: TGTGCCAGCAGCCGTAGCGGGGGCCTCTCCTACGAGCAGTACTTC. Translated, this is CASSRSGGLSYEQYF. The chain uses TRBV7-8 and TRBJ2-7; the junction holds 9 bases that match TRBD2. The germline V gene specifies SGHVS as CDR1 and FQNEAQ as CDR2. Compared with germline, V lacks 5 bases and J lacks 0 bases; bases without a gene match: 5. Counted from cysteine to phenylalanine, this CDR3 has 15 amino acids. Of all the DNA, just the CDR3 is kept, 45 bases in frame from base 1.